This T cell receptor (beta chain) stems from a study of T cell repertoires in cytomegalovirus infection. TCRdb passed the reads through MiXCR, listing each CDR3 protein once. The repertoire holds about 450,000 distinct CDR3 sequences, about a third seen once, with roughly an eighth in the top ten. CDR1 and CDR2 (germline): MNHNY, SVGAGI (reference sequence). This CDR3 is 13 amino acids long. The V and J ends lost 4 bases and 8 bases, in that order; junction bases with no gene match: 7. The chain couples TRBV6-6 to TRBJ1-2, with 7 nucleotides matching TRBD1. Sequencing was carried out using PBMCs. The source is a human donor in good health (CMV status not recorded). Some clones in this sample may be carry-over from other donors' samples. CDR3 DNA: TGTGCCAGCAGTTCCTTACAGGGGCAGGGCTACACCTTC. Translation gives CASSSLQGQGYTF.